This TCR beta chain emerged from a study of T cells in Graves' hyperthyroidism and ophthalmopathy. There were TCR beta CDR3 regions amplified from RNA transcripts. The study used the HTBI primer set for a first-round RT-PCR of the TCR CDR3. Via MiXCR, TCRdb re-called the multiplex PCR reads, giving one row per CDR3 protein. The repertoire holds 350,000 to 400,000 distinct CDR3 sequences, with roughly 13% as singletons. This clonotype was counted ten times or more. The target antigen is unknown. General study results and limits: Most expanded thyroid clonotypes above 0.001 also appeared in blood.

Sequenced material: blood. The receptor's source is a woman in her fifties or sixties with Graves' hyperthyroidism.

CDR3 amino acids: CSARSGVAGNTEAFF. The CDR3, as DNA: TGCAGTGCTAGATCTGGGGTTGCCGGGAACACTGAAGCTTTCTTT. The V and J genes are TRBV20-1 and TRBJ1-1; no firm D call. Trimming removed 2 bases from V and 1 base from J, with 14 bases in between. This CDR3 is 15 amino acids long. Germline V CDR1 and CDR2: DFQATT, SNEGSKA (reference sequence).